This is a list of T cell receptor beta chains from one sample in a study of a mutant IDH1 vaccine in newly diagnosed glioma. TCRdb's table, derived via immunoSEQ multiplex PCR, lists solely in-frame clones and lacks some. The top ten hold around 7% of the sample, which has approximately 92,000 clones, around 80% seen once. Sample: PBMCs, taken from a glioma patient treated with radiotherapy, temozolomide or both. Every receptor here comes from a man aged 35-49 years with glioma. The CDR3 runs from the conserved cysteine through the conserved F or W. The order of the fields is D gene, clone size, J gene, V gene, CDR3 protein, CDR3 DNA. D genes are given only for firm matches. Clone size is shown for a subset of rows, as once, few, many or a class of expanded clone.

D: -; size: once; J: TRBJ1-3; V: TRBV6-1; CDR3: CASSRSESSGNTIYF; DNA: TGTGCCAGCAGTCGGTCGGAGTCCTCTGGAAACACCATATATTTT
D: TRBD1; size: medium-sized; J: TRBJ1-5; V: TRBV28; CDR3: CASSPGTGGESWSNQPQHF; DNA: TGTGCCAGCAGTCCCGGCACAGGGGGTGAAAGTTGGAGCAATCAGCCCCAGCATTTT
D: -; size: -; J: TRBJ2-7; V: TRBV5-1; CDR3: CASSLVGRVNEQYF; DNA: TGCGCCAGCAGCTTGGTCGGCAGGGTAAACGAGCAGTACTTC
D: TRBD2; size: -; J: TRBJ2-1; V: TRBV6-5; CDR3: CASSFRLAGGPHEQFF; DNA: TGTGCCAGCAGTTTCAGACTAGCGGGGGGGCCCCATGAGCAGTTCTTC
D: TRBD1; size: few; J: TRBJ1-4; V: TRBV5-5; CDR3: CASSTRGEKLFF; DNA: TGTGCCAGCAGCACCAGGGGGGAAAAACTGTTTTTT
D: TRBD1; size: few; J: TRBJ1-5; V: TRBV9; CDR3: CASNSGGQINQPQHF; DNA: TGTGCCAGCAACAGTGGGGGACAGATCAATCAGCCCCAGCATTTT
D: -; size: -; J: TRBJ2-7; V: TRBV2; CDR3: CASSEVDRRIYEQYF; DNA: TGTGCCAGCAGTGAAGTGGATAGACGGATCTACGAGCAGTACTTC
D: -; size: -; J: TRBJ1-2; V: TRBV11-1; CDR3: CASSRADGPYGYTF; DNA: TGTGCCAGCAGCCGCGCGGACGGACCCTATGGCTACACCTTC
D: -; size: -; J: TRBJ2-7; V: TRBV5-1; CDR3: CASSSSTGYEQYF; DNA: TGCGCCAGCAGCTCTTCGACAGGCTACGAGCAGTACTTC
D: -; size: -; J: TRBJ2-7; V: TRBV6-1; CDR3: CASSVWDEQYF; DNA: TGTGCCAGCAGTGTGTGGGACGAGCAGTACTTC
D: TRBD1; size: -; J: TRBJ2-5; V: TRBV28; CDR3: CASSNRGQETQYF; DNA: TGTGCCAGCAGTAACAGGGGTCAAGAGACCCAGTACTTC
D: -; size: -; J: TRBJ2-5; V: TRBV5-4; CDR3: CASSLGERSGGETQYF; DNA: TGTGCCAGCAGCTTGGGGGAGCGCTCTGGGGGAGAGACCCAGTACTTC
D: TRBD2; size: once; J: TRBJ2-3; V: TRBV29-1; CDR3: CSAPYGGTDTQYF; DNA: TGCAGCGCCCCGTACGGGGGGACCGATACGCAGTATTTT
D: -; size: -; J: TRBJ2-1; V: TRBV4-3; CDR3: CASSPRVSSYNEQFF; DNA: TGCGCCAGCAGCCCGAGAGTTAGCTCCTACAATGAGCAGTTCTTC
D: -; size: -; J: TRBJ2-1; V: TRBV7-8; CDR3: CASSVQGTLTGEGSYNEQFF; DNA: TGTGCCAGCAGCGTACAGGGGACATTGACGGGAGAGGGTTCCTACAATGAGCAGTTCTTC
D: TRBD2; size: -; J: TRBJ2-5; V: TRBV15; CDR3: CATSRDGTKGETQYF; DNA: TGTGCCACCAGCAGAGATGGGACTAAGGGAGAGACCCAGTACTTC
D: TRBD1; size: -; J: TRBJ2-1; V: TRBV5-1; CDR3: CASKQGADNEQFF; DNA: TGCGCCAGCAAACAGGGGGCGGACAATGAGCAGTTCTTC
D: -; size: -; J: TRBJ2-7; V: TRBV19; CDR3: CASSITDSPVQYF; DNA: TGTGCCAGTAGTATAACCGACTCACCGGTGCAGTACTTC
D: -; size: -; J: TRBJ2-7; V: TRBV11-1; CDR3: CASSFLSSAGAPYEQYF; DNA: TGTGCCAGCAGCTTTCTAAGTTCGGCAGGGGCCCCCTACGAGCAGTACTTC
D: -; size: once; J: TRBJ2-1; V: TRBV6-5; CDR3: CASSYWDTSYNEQFF; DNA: TGTGCCAGCAGTTACTGGGACACATCCTACAATGAGCAGTTCTTC
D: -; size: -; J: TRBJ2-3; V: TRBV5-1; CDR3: CASSSLTTDTQYF; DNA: TGCGCCAGCAGCTCCCTAACCACAGATACGCAGTATTTT
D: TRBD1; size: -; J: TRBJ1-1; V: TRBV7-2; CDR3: CASSLERRTGKAFF; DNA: TGTGCCAGCAGCTTAGAGAGGCGGACAGGGAAAGCTTTCTTT
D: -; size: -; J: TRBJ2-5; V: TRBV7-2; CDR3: CASSSANWGGLETQYF; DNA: TGTGCCAGCAGCTCCGCAAATTGGGGGGGCCTGGAGACCCAGTACTTC
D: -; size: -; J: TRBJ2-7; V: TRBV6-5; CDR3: CASTLTGATYEQYF; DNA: TGTGCCAGCACCCTGACCGGGGCAACCTACGAGCAGTACTTC
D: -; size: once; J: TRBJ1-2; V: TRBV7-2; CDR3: CASNLGGGLGYGYTF; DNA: TGTGCCAGCAACTTGGGCGGCGGGCTTGGCTATGGCTACACCTTC
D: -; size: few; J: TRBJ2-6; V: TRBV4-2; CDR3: CASSRDGASGANVLTF; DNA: TGTGCCAGCAGCCGGGACGGAGCTTCGGGGGCCAACGTCCTGACTTTC